These 23 T cell receptor beta chains were all obtained from the same sample, sequenced in a study of T cell changes during pregnancy in multiple sclerosis. Profiled with immunoSEQ multiplex PCR; TCRdb holds only in-frame clones, not every one. In the table there are about 58,000 clones, roughly nine tenths of which are singletons. The source was CD4+ T cells from peripheral blood mononuclear cells, collected after pregnancy. These receptors came from a female donor in good health, enrolled as a control in a pregnancy study.

The chain uses TRBV9 and TRBJ2-1, with a tentative D call TRBD2 (6 bases). Trimming pared 2 bases from V and 7 bases from J, leaving 10 bases between. This CDR3 has 13 residues. Germline V gene lookup returns CDR1 SGDLS and CDR2 YYNGEE. The CDR3 sequence: CASSVETRNEQFF. The CDR3 DNA follows: TGTGCCAGCAGCGTGGAGACTAGGAATGAGCAGTTCTTC.

The rearrangement links TRBV2 to TRBJ2-3; 11 positions agree with TRBD2. In germline, CDR1 is SNHLY, CDR2 FYNNEI. CDR3 size: 16 residues. The J segment lost 1 base and the V segment lost 2 bases, leaving 2 bases of the junction unmatched. The chain's CDR3 is CASSEQLAGGTDTQYF. DNA for the CDR3: TGTGCCAGCAGTGAACAACTAGCGGGGGGCACAGATACGCAGTATTTT.

The sample holds a few counts of this clone. The chain recombines TRBV30 with TRBJ1-1; D is ambiguous. The CDR3 consists of 12 residues. Germline assignment: CDR1 GTSNPN and CDR2 SVGIG (reference sequence). Trimming pared 2 bases from V and 2 bases from J, leaving 6 bases between. The CDR3 here is CAWSRVNTEAFF. In DNA form, the CDR3 reads TGTGCCTGGAGTCGGGTTAACACTGAAGCTTTCTTT.

The chain employs TRBV6-5 and TRBJ2-5; TRBD2 agrees at 7 bases. Germline V gene data show CDR1 as MNHEY and CDR2 as SVGAGI. The CDR3 has 15 residues. The J segment lost 5 bases and the V segment lost 6 bases, leaving 12 bases of the junction unmatched. The CDR3 DNA reads as TGTGCCAGCAGGCGAGCGGGGCGTTCTGCGGAGACCCAGTACTTC. Its translation: CASRRAGRSAETQYF.

V and J are TRBV2 and TRBJ1-2; D is unclear. The V gene's germline CDR1 is SNHLY and CDR2 FYNNEI. With 6 bases removed from V and 7 bases from J, the gap between germline ends came to 9 bases. This CDR3 comprises 11 residues. The CDR3 is CASSPSSGYTF. DNA for the CDR3: TGTGCCAGCAGCCCCAGTTCTGGCTACACCTTC.

V gene TRBV6-5 combines with J gene TRBJ1-5; D gene uncertain. The CDR3 consists of 14 residues. Trimming shortened V by 2 bases and J by 6 bases, and 11 bases separated the two germline ends. Germline V gene lookup returns CDR1 MNHEY and CDR2 SVGAGI. The CDR3 protein is CASSYDRGGQPQHF. CDR3 coding DNA: TGTGCCAGCAGTTACGATCGGGGAGGTCAGCCCCAGCATTTT.

J is TRBJ1-1 and V is TRBV19; 9 bases match TRBD1. Germline V gene data show CDR1 as LNHDA and CDR2 as SQIVND (reference sequence). CDR3 length equals 14 residues. The trim removed 7 bases at V and 2 bases at J, leaving 5 bases unmatched. In DNA form, the CDR3 reads TGTGCCAGTACTGCGGACAGGGGCAACACTGAAGCTTTCTTT. Residues: CASTADRGNTEAFF.

The chain has TRBV25-1 and TRBJ1-4; D call uncertain. Trimming stripped 8 bases from V and 7 bases from J, with 17 bases between. The germline CDR1 and CDR2 sequences are MGHDK and SYGVNS. The CDR3 has 14 amino acids. CDR3 DNA: TGTGCCAGCCTCGGGTATGGAGAGACTGAAAAACTGTTTTTT. It codes for CASLGYGETEKLFF. Full variable domain (outside the CDR3, taken from reference TRBV25-1 and TRBJ1-4): EADIYQTPRYLVIGTGKKITLECSQTMGHDKMYWYQQDPGMELHLIHYSYGVNSTEKGDLSSESTVSRIRTEHFPLTLESARPSHTSQYLCASLGYGETEKLFFGSGTQLSVL.

The chain links TRBV9 to TRBJ2-5; D ambiguous. The ends were cut back, 4 bases at V and 3 bases at J, with 16 bases in the middle. Germline CDR1 SGDLS, CDR2 YYNGEE. The CDR3 length is 15 residues. The CDR3 spells CASSLNGAAKETQYF. The CDR3 region has the DNA TGTGCCAGCAGCCTTAACGGTGCGGCCAAAGAGACCCAGTACTTC.

The chain links TRBV27 to TRBJ1-2; 7 positions agree with TRBD1. In germline, CDR1 is MNHEY, CDR2 SMNVEV (reference sequence). V lost 1 base, J lost 4 bases, and 12 bases stayed unmatched. The CDR3 contains 17 residues. The DNA of the CDR3 is TGTGCCAGCAGTTTATTAAGTTCCGGGCAGGGGGTCTATGGCTACACCTTC. Its translation: CASSLLSSGQGVYGYTF.

The chain employs TRBV10-3 and TRBJ1-5; D ambiguous. Germline values: CDR1 ENHRY, CDR2 SYGVKD. CDR3 length: 15 amino acids. V lost 0 bases, J lost 1 base, and 7 bases lay in between. CDR3 loop: CAISESRESNQPQHF. The CDR3 DNA sequence: TGTGCCATCAGTGAGTCGAGGGAGAGCAATCAGCCCCAGCATTTT.

This rearrangement joins TRBV11-2 to TRBJ2-7; 9 bases are shared with TRBD2. The germline gives CDR1 SGHAT, CDR2 FQNNGV. The CDR3 sequence is 14 residues long. The V segment lost 5 bases and the J segment 6 bases; nucleotides outside the gene matches: 8. The CDR3 sequence is CASSPGTSTSEQYF. CDR3 sequence (DNA): TGTGCCAGCAGCCCCGGGACTAGCACCTCCGAGCAGTACTTC.

This chain links TRBV7-2 with TRBJ2-2, with 9 bases identical to TRBD2. Germline V gene lookup returns CDR1 SGHTA and CDR2 FQGNSA. V shed 5 bases, J shed 5 bases, and the junction held 6 bases outside the gene matches. CDR3 size: 15 residues. CDR3 protein: CASSVGLAGTGELFF. In nucleotides, the CDR3 is TGTGCCAGCAGCGTGGGACTAGCAGGGACCGGGGAGCTGTTTTTT.

This clone was counted only a few times. The chain is built from TRBV19 and TRBJ2-1; the match to TRBD2 covers 7 bases. Per germline, CDR1 LNHDA and CDR2 SQIVND (reference sequence). The trim removed 3 bases at V and 9 bases at J, leaving 11 bases unmatched. The CDR3 is 15 amino acids. CDR3 protein: CASSIGPGASGEQFF. The CDR3 DNA reads as TGTGCCAGTAGTATTGGGCCTGGCGCTAGCGGTGAGCAGTTCTTC.

This clone was seen once. The sample holds other DNA sequences that translate to the same CDR3. The V call is TRBV5-1, the J call TRBJ1-5, with D maybe TRBD1 (5 bases). The CDR3 loop spans 14 amino acids. Trimming stripped 5 bases from V and 3 bases from J, with 12 bases between. Looked up from germline, CDR1 is SGHRS and CDR2 is YFSETQ. The CDR3 reads CASSPDSPNQPQHF. The CDR3 bases are TGCGCCAGCAGTCCCGACAGTCCCAATCAGCCCCAGCATTTT.

The J gene is TRBJ2-3, the V gene TRBV4-1; 9 bases agree with TRBD2. V lost 4 bases to trimming and J lost 3 bases; unmatched junction nucleotides: 14. Looked up from germline, CDR1 is MGHRA and CDR2 is YSYEKL. The CDR3 has 18 residues. In DNA, the CDR3 is TGCGCCAGCAGCCCCCCAACCACGGAAAGCGGGGGGACAGATACGCAGTATTTT. Translated: CASSPPTTESGGTDTQYF.

V usage is TRBV2 and J usage is TRBJ2-3; 7 bases match TRBD1. The CDR3 length is 14 residues. Germline V gene data show CDR1 as SNHLY and CDR2 as FYNNEI. After removal of 7 bases from V and 2 bases from J, the junction contained 6 bases not matched to a gene. The CDR3 loop is CASMLDRITDTQYF. DNA of the CDR3: TGTGCCAGCATGTTGGACAGGATCACAGATACGCAGTATTTT.

The rearrangement joins TRBV2 to TRBJ1-5; D unresolved. The CDR3 spans 15 residues. Between the trimmed V and J ends, which lost 2 bases and 0 bases, there was a span of 8 bases. Germline assignment: CDR1 SNHLY and CDR2 FYNNEI. The CDR3 loop reads CASSELTSSNQPQHF. The CDR3 DNA sequence: TGTGCCAGCAGTGAACTGACAAGTAGCAATCAGCCCCAGCATTTT. Supplemented by reference TRBV2 and TRBJ1-5, the full variable domain reads EPEVTQTPSHQVTQMGQEVILRCVPISNHLYFYWYRQILGQKVEFLVSFYNNEISEKSEIFDDQFSVERPDGSNFTLKIRSTKLEDSAMYFCASSELTSSNQPQHFGDGTRLSIL.

This clone has just one count. In nucleotides, the CDR3 is TGTGCCAGCAGCTCCCCTCGGTGGGGAGATACTGAAGCTTTCTTT. Translation: CASSSPRWGDTEAFF. The V gene is TRBV11-2, the J gene TRBJ1-1; D is ambiguous. Germline V gene lookup returns CDR1 SGHAT and CDR2 FQNNGV. V was cut by 4 bases and J by 5 bases, with 17 bases left in between. The CDR3 is made up of 15 amino acids.

The count of this clone is one. V is TRBV18 and J is TRBJ2-7, with 7 bases matching TRBD1. The germline V gene encodes CDR1 KGHSH and CDR2 LQKENI. This CDR3 region has 15 residues. Germline trimming cut 3 bases from V and 3 bases from J; bases unmatched to any gene: 8. The chain's CDR3 is CASSPTGTAYYEQYF. CDR3 nucleotide sequence: TGTGCCAGCTCACCCACCGGGACAGCTTACTACGAGCAGTACTTC.

The rearrangement uses TRBV7-6 and TRBJ1-4; D is ambiguous. The germline gives CDR1 SGHVS, CDR2 FNYEAQ. V lost 5 bases and J lost 7, with 14 bases in between. The CDR3 runs to 14 residues. CDR3 DNA: TGTGCCAGCAGCCCCGGGTCTAACGGTGAAAAACTGTTTTTT. Amino acids: CASSPGSNGEKLFF.

The chain recombines TRBV11-3 with TRBJ2-1; 11 positions agree with TRBD2. The germline CDR1 and CDR2 sequences are SGHNT and YENEEA. The J segment lost 3 bases and the V segment lost 3 bases, leaving 4 bases of the junction unmatched. This CDR3 region has 16 residues. The CDR3 sequence is CASSLTGTSGYNEQFF. DNA for the CDR3: TGTGCCAGCAGCTTGACCGGGACTAGCGGCTACAATGAGCAGTTCTTC.

The J gene is TRBJ1-1, the V gene TRBV30; 8 bases align to TRBD1. The length of the CDR3 is 13 residues. Germline CDR1 is GTSNPN and CDR2 is SVGIG (reference sequence). V lost 3 bases to trimming and J lost 10 bases; unmatched junction nucleotides: 10. In DNA, the CDR3 is TGTGCCTGGAGACAAGACAGGGGCATGGGAGCTTTCTTT. It specifies CAWRQDRGMGAFF.